This TCR beta chain was profiled in a study of cytomegalovirus exposure and HLA in healthy donors. Trimming removed 4 bases at V and 2 bases at J, with 13 bases between. From germline, CDR1 is SGHRS and CDR2 YFSETQ. CDR3 size: 14 residues. Primers: 60 Vbeta forward and 13 Jbeta reverse. Profiled with immunoSEQ multiplex PCR; TCRdb holds only in-frame clones, not every one. The data hold around 150,000 clones, with approximately 70% observed a single time. Material: PBMCs. J is TRBJ2-7 and V is TRBV5-1; a weak D match, TRBD1 (6 bases). This TCR was sampled from a human donor in good health. The chain's CDR3 is CASSLTGFPYEQYF. The CDR3 nucleotides read TGCGCCAGCAGCCTCACAGGGTTTCCCTACGAGCAGTACTTC.